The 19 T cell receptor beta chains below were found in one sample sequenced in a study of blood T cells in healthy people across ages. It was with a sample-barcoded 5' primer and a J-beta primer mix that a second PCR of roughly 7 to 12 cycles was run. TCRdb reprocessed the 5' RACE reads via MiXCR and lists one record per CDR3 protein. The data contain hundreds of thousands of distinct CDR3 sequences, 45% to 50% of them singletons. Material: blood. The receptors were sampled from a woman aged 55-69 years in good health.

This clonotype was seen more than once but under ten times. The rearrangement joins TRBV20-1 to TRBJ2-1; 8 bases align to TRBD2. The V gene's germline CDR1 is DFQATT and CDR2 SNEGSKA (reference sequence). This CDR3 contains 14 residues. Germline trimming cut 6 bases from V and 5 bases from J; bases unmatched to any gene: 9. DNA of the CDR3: TGCAGTGCGTCGGCGGGAGGCCTAAACAATGAGCAGTTCTTC. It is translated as CSASAGGLNNEQFF.

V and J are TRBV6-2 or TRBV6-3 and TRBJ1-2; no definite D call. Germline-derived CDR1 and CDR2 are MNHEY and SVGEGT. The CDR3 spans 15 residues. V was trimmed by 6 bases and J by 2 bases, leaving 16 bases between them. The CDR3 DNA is TGTGCCAGCAGAGCGGACGCCAATCGAAACTATGGCTACACCTTC. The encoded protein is CASRADANRNYGYTF.

DNA for the CDR3: TGTGCCAGCAGCTTAGTAGGGACCCCGCTCACAGATACGCAGTATTTT. Its protein is CASSLVGTPLTDTQYF. The chain combines TRBV7-2 with TRBJ2-3, with D perhaps TRBD1 or TRBD2 (5 bases each). Trimming shortened V by 1 base and J by 2 bases, and 13 bases separated the two germline ends. From germline, CDR1 is SGHTA and CDR2 FQGNSA. The CDR3 runs to 16 residues.

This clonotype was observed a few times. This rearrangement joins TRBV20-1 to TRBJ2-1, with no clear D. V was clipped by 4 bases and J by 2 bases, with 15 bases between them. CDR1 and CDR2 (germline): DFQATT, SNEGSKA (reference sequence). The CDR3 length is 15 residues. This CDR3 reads CSATSLQRPYNEQFF. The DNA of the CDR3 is TGCAGTGCTACCTCTCTCCAGCGTCCCTACAATGAGCAGTTCTTC.

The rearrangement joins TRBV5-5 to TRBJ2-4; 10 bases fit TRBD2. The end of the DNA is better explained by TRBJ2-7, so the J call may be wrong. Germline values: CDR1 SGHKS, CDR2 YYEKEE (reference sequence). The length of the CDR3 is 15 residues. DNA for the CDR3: TGTGCCAGCAGCTTGACTAGCGGGACCTCCTACGAGCAGTACTTC. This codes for CASSLTSGTSYEQYF.

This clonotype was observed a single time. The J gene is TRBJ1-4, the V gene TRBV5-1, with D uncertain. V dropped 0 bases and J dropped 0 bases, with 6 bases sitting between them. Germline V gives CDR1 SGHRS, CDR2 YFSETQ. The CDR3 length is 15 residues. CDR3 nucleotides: TGCGCCAGCAGCTTGGGTCCTCCAACTAATGAAAAACTGTTTTTT. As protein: CASSLGPPTNEKLFF.

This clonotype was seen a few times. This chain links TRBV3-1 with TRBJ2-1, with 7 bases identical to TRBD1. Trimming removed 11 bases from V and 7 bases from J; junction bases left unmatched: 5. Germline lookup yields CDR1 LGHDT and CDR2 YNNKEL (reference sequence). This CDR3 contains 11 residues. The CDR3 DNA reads TGTGCCTCCGGCAGGGGGAATGAGCAGTTCTTC. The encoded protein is CASGRGNEQFF.

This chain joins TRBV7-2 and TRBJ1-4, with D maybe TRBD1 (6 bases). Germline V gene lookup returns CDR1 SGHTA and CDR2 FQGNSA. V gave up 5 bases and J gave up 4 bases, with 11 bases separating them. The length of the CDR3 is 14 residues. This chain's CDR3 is CASSKDSDNEKLFF. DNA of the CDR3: TGTGCCAGCAGCAAGGACAGTGATAATGAAAAACTGTTTTTT.

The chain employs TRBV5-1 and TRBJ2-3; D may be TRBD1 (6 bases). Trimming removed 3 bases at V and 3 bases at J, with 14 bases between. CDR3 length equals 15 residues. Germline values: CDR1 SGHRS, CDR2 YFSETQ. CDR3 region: CASSSTGHLTDTQYF. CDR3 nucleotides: TGCGCCAGCAGCTCAACGGGACACCTAACAGATACGCAGTATTTT.

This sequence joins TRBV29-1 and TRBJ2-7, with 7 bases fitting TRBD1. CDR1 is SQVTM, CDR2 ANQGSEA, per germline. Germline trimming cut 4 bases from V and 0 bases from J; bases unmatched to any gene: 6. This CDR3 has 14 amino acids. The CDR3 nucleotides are TGCAGCGTTGCTAGGGACAGAGTCTCCTACGAGCAGTACTTC. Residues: CSVARDRVSYEQYF.

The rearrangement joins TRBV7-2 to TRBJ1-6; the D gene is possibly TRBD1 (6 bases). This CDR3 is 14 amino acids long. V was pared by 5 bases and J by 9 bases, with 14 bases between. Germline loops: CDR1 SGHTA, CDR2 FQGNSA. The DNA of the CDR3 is TGTGCCAGCAGCATCAGGGGCCAGGGTTCACCCCTCCACTTT. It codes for CASSIRGQGSPLHF.

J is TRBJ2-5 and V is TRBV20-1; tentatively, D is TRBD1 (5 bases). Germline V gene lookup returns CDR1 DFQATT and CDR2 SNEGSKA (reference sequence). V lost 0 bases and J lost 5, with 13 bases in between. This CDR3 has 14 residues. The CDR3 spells CSARDSRDQETQYF. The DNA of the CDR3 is TGCAGTGCTAGAGATAGCAGGGATCAGGAGACCCAGTACTTC.

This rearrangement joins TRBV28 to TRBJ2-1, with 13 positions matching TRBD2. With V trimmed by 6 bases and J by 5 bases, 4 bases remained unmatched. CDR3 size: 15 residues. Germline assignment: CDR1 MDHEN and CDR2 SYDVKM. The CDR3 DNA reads TGTGCCAGCAGACTAGCGGGAGGGCCCCACAATGAGCAGTTCTTC. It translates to CASRLAGGPHNEQFF.

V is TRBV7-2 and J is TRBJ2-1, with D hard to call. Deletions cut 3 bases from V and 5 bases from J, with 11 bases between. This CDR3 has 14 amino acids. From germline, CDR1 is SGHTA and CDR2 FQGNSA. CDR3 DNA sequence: TGTGCCAGCAGCTTTGGTGTTACCCACAATGAGCAGTTCTTC. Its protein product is CASSFGVTHNEQFF. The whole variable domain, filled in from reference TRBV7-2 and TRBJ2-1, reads GAGVSQSPSNKVTEKGKDVELRCDPISGHTALYWYRQSLGQGLEFLIYFQGNSAPDKSGLPSDRFSAERTGGSVSTLTIQRTQQEDSAVYLCASSFGVTHNEQFFGPGTRLTVL.

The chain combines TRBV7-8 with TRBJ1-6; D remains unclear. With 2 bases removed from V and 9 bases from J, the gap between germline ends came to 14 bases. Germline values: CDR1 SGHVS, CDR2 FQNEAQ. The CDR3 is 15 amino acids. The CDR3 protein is CASSLQTVTGSPLHF. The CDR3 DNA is TGTGCCAGCAGCTTACAGACTGTGACTGGTTCACCCCTCCACTTT.

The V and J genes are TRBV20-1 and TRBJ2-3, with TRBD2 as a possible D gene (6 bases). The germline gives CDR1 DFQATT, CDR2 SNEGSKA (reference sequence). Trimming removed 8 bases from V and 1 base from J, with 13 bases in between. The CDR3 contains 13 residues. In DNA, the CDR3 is TGCAGTACGTATGGAGGGGGCACAGATACGCAGTATTTT. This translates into CSTYGGGTDTQYF.

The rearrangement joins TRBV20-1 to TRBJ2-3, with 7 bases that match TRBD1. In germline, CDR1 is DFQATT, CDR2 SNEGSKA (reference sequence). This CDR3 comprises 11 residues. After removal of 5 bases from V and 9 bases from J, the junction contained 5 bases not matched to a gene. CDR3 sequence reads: CSAETGLTQYF. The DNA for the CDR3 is TGCAGTGCTGAGACAGGGTTGACGCAGTATTTT.

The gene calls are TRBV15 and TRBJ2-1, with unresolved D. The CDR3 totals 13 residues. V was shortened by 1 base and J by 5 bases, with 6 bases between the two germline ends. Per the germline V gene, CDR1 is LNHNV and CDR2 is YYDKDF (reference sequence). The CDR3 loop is CATSRVLHNEQFF. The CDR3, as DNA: TGTGCCACCAGCAGAGTACTCCACAATGAGCAGTTCTTC.

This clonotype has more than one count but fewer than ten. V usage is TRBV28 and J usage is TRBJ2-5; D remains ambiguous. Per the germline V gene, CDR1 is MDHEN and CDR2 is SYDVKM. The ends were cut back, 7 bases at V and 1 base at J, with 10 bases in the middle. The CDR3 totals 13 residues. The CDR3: CASIPGGQETQYF. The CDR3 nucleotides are TGTGCCAGCATCCCGGGTGGCCAAGAGACCCAGTACTTC. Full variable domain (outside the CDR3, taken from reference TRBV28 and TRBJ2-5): DVKVTQSSRYLVKRTGEKVFLECVQDMDHENMFWYRQDPGLGLRLIYFSYDVKMKEKGDIPEGYSVSREKKERFSLILESASTNQTSMYLCASIPGGQETQYFGPGTRLLVL.